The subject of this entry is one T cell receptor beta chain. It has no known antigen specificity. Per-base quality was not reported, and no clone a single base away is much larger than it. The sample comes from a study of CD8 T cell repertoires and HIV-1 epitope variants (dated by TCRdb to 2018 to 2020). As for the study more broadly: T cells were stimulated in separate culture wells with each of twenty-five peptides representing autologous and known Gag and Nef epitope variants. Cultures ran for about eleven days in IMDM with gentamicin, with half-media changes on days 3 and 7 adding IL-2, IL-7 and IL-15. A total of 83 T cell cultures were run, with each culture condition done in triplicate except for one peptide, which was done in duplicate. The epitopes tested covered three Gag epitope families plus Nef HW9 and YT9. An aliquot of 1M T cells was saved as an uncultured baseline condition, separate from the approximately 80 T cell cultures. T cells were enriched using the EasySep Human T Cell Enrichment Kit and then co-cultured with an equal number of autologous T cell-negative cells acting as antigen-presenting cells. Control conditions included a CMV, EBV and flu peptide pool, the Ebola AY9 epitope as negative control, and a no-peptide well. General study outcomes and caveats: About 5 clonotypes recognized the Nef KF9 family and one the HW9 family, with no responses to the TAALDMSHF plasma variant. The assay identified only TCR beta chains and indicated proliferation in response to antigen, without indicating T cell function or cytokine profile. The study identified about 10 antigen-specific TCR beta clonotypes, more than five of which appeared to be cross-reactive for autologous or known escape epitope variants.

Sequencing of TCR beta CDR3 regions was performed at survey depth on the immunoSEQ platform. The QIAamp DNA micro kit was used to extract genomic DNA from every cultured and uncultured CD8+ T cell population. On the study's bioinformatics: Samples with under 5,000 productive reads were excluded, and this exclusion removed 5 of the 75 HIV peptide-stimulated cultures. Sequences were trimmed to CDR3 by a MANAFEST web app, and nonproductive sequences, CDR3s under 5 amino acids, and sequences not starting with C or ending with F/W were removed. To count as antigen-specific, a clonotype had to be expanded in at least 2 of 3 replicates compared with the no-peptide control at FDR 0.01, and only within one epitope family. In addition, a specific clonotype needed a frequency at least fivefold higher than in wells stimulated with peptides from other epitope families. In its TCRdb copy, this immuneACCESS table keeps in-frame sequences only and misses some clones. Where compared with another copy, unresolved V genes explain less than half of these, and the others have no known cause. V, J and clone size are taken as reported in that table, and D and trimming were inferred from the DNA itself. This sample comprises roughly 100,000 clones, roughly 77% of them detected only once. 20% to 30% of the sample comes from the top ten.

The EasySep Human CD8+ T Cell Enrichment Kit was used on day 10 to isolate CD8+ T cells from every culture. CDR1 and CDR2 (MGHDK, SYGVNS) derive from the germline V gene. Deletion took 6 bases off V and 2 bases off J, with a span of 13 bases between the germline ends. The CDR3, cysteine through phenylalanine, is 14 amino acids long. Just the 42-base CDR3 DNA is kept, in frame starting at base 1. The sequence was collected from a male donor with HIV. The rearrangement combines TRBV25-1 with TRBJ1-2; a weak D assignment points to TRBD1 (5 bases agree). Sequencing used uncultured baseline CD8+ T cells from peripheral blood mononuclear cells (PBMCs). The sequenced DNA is TGTGCCAGCAGAGCCTCGGGGGTGAACTATGGCTACACCTTC. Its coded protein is CASRASGVNYGYTF.